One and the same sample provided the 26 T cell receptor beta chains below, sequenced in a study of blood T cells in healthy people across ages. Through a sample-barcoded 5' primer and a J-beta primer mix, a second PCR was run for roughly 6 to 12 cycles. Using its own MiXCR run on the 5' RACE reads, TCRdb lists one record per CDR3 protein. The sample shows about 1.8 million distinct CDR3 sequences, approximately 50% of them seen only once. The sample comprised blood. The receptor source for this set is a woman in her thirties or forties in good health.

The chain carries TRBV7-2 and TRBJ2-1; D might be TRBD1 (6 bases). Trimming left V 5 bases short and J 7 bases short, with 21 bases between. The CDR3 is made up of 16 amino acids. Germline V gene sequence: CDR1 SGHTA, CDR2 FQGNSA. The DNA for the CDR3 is TGTGCCAGCAGCCGCCGTTGGGCAGGGGTGGCGAATGAGCAGTTCTTC. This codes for CASSRRWAGVANEQFF.

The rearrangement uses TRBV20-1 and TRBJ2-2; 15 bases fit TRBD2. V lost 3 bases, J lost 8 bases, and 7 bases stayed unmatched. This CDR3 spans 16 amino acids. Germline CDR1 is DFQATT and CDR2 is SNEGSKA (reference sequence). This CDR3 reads CSASRGLAGGQGELFF. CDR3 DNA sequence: TGCAGTGCTAGTCGTGGACTAGCGGGGGGGCAAGGGGAGCTGTTTTTT.

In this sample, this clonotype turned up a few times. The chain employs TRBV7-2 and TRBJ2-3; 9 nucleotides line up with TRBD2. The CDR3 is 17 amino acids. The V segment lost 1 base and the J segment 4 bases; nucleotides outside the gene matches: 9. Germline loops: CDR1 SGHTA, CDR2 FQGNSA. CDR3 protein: CASSLVPGLAGADTQYF. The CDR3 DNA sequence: TGTGCCAGCAGCTTAGTTCCGGGACTAGCCGGCGCAGATACGCAGTATTTT.

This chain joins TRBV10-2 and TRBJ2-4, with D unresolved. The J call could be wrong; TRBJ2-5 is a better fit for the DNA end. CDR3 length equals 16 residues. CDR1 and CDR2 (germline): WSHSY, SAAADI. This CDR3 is CASSDVFIGYWETQYF. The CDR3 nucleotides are TGCGCCAGCAGTGATGTTTTCATCGGGTATTGGGAGACCCAGTACTTC.

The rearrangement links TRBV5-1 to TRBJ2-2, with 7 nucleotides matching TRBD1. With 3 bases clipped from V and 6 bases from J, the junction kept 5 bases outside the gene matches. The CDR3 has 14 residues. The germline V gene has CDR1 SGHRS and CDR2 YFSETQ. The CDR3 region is CASSSRTGPGELFF. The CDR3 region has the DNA TGCGCCAGCAGCTCCCGGACAGGCCCCGGGGAGCTGTTTTTT.

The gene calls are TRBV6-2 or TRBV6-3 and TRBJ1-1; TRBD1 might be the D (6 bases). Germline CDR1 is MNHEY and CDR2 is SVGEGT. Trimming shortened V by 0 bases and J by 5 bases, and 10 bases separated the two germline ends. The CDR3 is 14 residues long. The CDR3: CASSYSIRGTEAFF. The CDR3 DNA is TGTGCCAGCAGTTACTCTATTAGGGGGACTGAAGCTTTCTTT.

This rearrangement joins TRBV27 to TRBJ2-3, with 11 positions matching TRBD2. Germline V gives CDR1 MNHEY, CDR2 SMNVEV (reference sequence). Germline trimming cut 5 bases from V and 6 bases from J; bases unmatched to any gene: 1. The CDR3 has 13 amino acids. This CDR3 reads CASSASGGDTQYF. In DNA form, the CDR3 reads TGTGCCAGCAGTGCTAGCGGGGGGGATACGCAGTATTTT.

The CDR3 region is CASSQDLVRTDTQYF. The CDR3 DNA reads TGTGCCAGCAGCCAAGATTTGGTTCGGACTGATACGCAGTATTTT. V is TRBV14 and J is TRBJ2-3, with D tentatively TRBD2 (5 bases). CDR1 is SGHDN, CDR2 FVKESK, per germline. Trimming took off 0 bases at V and 6 bases at J, with 13 bases between the two ends. CDR3 length: 15 amino acids.

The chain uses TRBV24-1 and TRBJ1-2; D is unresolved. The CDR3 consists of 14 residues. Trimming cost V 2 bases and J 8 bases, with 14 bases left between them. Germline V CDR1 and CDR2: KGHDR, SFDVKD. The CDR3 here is CATSDSTQRRGYTF. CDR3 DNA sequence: TGTGCCACCAGTGATTCGACCCAAAGGCGCGGCTACACCTTC.

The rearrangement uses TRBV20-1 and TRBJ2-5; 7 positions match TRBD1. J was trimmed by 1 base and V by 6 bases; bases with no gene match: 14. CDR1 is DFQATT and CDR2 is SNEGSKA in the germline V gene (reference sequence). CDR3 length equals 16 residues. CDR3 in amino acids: CSADRTSTGSQETQYF. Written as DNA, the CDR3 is TGCAGTGCCGACCGAACCTCGACAGGGAGCCAAGAGACCCAGTACTTC.

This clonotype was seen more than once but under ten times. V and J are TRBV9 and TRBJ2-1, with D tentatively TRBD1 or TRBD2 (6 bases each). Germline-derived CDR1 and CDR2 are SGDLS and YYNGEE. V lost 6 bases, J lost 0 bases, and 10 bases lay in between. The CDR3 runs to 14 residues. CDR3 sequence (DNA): TGTGCCAGCAACGGGGGCGGCTCCTACAATGAGCAGTTCTTC. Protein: CASNGGGSYNEQFF.

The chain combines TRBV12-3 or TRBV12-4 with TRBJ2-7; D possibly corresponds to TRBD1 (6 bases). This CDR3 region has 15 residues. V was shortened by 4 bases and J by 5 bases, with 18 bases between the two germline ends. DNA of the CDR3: TGTGCCAGCAGTTCCTATGACAGGACCACACACGAGCAGTACTTC. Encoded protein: CASSSYDRTTHEQYF.

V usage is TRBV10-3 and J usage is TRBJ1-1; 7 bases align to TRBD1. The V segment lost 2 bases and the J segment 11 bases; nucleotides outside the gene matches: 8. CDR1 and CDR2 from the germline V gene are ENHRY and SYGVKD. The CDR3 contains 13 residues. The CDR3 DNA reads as TGTGCCATCAGTGAGGATGACAGGGTCGGCGCTTTCTTT. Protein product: CAISEDDRVGAFF.

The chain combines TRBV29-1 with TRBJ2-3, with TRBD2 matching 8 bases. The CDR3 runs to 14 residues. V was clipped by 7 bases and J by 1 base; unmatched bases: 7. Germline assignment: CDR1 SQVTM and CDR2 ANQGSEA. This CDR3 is CSAGGGSGTDTQYF. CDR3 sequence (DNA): TGCAGCGCCGGCGGGGGGTCGGGCACAGATACGCAGTATTTT.

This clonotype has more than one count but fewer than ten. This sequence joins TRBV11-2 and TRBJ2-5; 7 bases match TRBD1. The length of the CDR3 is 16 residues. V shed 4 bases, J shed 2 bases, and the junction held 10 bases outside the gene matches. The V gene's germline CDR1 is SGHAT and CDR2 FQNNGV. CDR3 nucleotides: TGTGCCAGCAGCTCCTTCGGGACAGATAGACAAGAGACCCAGTACTTC. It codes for CASSSFGTDRQETQYF.

CDR3 nucleotide sequence: TGTGCCATCAGTGAGACCCAACAGGGGACGGGCGAGCAGTACTTC. This gives the protein CAISETQQGTGEQYF. This sequence joins TRBV10-3 and TRBJ2-7, with 7 bases fitting TRBD1. Germline lookup yields CDR1 ENHRY and CDR2 SYGVKD. This CDR3 is 15 amino acids long. The junction had 10 bases not matched to a gene; V was cut back by 2 bases and J by 6 bases.

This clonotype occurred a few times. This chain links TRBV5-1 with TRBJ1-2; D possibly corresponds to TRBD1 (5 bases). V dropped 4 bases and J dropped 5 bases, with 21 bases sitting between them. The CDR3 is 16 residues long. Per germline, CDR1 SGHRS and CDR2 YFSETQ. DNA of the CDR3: TGCGCCAGCAGCGCGGGCGGGACTCCGGGACGGTATGGCTACACCTTC. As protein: CASSAGGTPGRYGYTF.

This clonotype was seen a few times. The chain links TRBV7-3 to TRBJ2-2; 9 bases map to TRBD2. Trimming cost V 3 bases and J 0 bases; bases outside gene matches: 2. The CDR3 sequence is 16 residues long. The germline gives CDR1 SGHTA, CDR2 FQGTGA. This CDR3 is CASSFGGGANTGELFF. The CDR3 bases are TGTGCCAGCAGCTTTGGCGGGGGGGCGAACACCGGGGAGCTGTTTTTT.

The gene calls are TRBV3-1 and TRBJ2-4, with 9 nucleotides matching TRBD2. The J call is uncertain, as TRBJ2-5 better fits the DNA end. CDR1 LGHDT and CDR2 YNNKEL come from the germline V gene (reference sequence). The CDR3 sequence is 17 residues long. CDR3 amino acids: CASSPWSRGGEGETQYF. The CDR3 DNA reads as TGTGCCAGCAGCCCTTGGTCACGCGGGGGGGAGGGCGAGACCCAGTACTTC.

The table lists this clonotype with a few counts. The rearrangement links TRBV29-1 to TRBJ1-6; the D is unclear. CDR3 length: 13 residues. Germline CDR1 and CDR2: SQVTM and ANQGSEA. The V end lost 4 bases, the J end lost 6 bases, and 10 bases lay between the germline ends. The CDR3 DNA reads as TGCAGCGTTGGATCAGATCTTAATTCACCCCTCCACTTT. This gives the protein CSVGSDLNSPLHF.

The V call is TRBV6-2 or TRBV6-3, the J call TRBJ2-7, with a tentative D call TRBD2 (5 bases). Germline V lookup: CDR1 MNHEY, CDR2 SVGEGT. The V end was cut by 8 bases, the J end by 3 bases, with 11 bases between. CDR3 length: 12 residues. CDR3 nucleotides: TGTGCCAGCTGGACTCCAAGCTACGAGCAGTACTTC. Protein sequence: CASWTPSYEQYF.

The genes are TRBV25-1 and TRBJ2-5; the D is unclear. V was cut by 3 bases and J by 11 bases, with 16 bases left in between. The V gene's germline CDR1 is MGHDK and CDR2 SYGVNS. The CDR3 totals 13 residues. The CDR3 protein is CASSDTQPNPQYF. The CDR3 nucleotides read TGTGCCAGCAGTGACACACAACCGAATCCGCAGTACTTC.

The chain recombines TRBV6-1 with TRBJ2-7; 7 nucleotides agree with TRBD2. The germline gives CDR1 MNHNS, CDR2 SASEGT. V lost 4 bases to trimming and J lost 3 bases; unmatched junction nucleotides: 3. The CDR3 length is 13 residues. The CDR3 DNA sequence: TGTGCCAGCAGTGTAGGGGACTACTACGAGCAGTACTTC. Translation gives CASSVGDYYEQYF.

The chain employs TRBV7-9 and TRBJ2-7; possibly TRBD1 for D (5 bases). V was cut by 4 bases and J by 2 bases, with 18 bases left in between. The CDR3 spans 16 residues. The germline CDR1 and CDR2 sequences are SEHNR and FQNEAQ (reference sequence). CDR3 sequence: CASSSSTANTPYEQYF. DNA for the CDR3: TGTGCCAGCAGCTCGTCGACAGCTAATACACCCTACGAGCAGTACTTC.

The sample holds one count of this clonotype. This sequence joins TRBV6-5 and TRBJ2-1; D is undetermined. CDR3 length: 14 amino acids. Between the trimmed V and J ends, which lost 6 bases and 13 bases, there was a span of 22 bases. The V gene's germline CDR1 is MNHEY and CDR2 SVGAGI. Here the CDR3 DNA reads TGTGCCAGCAGCCCCTATGTATCGACCCGGACCCAGTTCTTC. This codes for CASSPYVSTRTQFF.

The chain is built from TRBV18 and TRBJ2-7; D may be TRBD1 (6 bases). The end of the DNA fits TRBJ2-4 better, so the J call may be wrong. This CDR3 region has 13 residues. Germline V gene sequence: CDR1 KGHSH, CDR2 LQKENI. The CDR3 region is CASSPQPGDIQYF. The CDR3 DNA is TGTGCCAGCTCACCCCAACCAGGGGACATTCAGTACTTC.